This entry describes one TCR beta chain. These data come from a study of blood T cell repertoires in COVID-19. Libraries were prepared by immunoSEQ multiplex PCR; TCRdb keeps only in-frame clonotypes and omits some of them. This sample has 150,000 to 200,000 clones, with about 88% found just once. The CDR3 consists of 17 residues. Germline CDR1 reads SGHTA; CDR2 reads FQGNSA. V shed 1 base and J 5 bases; nucleotides not matched to a gene: 6. The V and J genes are TRBV7-2 and TRBJ2-7; 15 bases align to TRBD2. The clonotype originates from a man aged 70-80 years with active or convalescent COVID-19. The specimen was peripheral blood. CDR3 loop: CASSLVWTSGGANEQYF. CDR3 DNA sequence: TGTGCCAGCAGCTTAGTCTGGACTAGCGGGGGGGCGAACGAGCAGTACTTC.